A selection of T cell receptor beta chains follows, all from one sample in a study of CD8+ T cells in alopecia areata. Data came from immunoSEQ multiplex PCR; TCRdb stores just in-frame clones and leaves some out. The sample lists about 220,000 clones; around 57% were seen once. This specimen was CD4+ T cells sorted from blood, taken at week 4, from a patient treated with tofacitinib. The receptors were gathered from a human donor with alopecia areata. The CDR3 runs from the conserved cysteine through the conserved F or W. The D gene is left open where the match is weak. The size entry is marked missing in some rows and otherwise reads once, few, many or a size class.

J gene: TRBJ2-7; V gene: TRBV29-1; clone size: few; D gene: -; CDR3 protein: CSVEDRVREQYF; CDR3 DNA: TGCAGCGTTGAAGATCGGGTGCGGGAGCAGTACTTC
J gene: TRBJ1-5; V gene: TRBV5-6; clone size: -; D gene: -; CDR3 protein: CASSLAAGVSNQPQHF; CDR3 DNA: TGTGCCAGCAGCTTAGCCGCCGGGGTTAGCAATCAGCCCCAGCATTTT
J gene: TRBJ2-5; V gene: TRBV29-1; clone size: -; D gene: TRBD2; CDR3 protein: CSVGGGRETQYF; CDR3 DNA: TGCAGCGTTGGAGGCGGGAGGGAGACCCAGTACTTC
J gene: TRBJ1-6; V gene: TRBV13; clone size: -; D gene: TRBD1; CDR3 protein: CASSIRDRDYNSPLHF; CDR3 DNA: TGTGCCAGCAGCATACGGGACAGGGACTATAATTCACCCCTCCACTTT
J gene: TRBJ1-1; V gene: TRBV4-3; clone size: -; D gene: -; CDR3 protein: CASSRYQGMNTEAFF; CDR3 DNA: TGCGCCAGCAGCCGATATCAGGGGATGAACACTGAAGCTTTCTTT
J gene: TRBJ2-1; V gene: TRBV10-3; clone size: few; D gene: TRBD2; CDR3 protein: CAISESRGGYNEQFF; CDR3 DNA: TGTGCCATCAGTGAGTCCCGGGGGGGTTACAATGAGCAGTTCTTC
J gene: TRBJ2-1; V gene: TRBV11-2; clone size: -; D gene: -; CDR3 protein: CASSLMGVGSYEQFF; CDR3 DNA: TGTGCCAGCAGCTTGATGGGGGTAGGTTCGTATGAGCAGTTCTTC
J gene: TRBJ2-2; V gene: TRBV27; clone size: -; D gene: -; CDR3 protein: CASSFYDSPNTGELFF; CDR3 DNA: TGTGCCAGCAGTTTCTATGACAGTCCGAACACCGGGGAGCTGTTTTTT
J gene: TRBJ1-2; V gene: TRBV4-1; clone size: -; D gene: TRBD1; CDR3 protein: CASSQDGQAIYGYTF; CDR3 DNA: TGCGCCAGCAGCCAAGATGGACAGGCAATCTATGGCTACACCTTC
J gene: TRBJ1-5; V gene: TRBV30; clone size: -; D gene: -; CDR3 protein: CAWSVGSIGSQHF; CDR3 DNA: TGTGCCTGGAGTGTAGGCAGCATCGGGTCCCAGCATTTT
J gene: TRBJ1-1; V gene: TRBV5-1; clone size: few; D gene: -; CDR3 protein: CASSLEGLSTEAFF; CDR3 DNA: TGCGCCAGCAGCTTGGAAGGGCTTTCCACTGAAGCTTTCTTT
J gene: TRBJ1-4; V gene: TRBV7-2; clone size: -; D gene: -; CDR3 protein: CASSLTSGGTNEKLFF; CDR3 DNA: TGTGCCAGCAGCTTAACCTCTGGCGGGACTAATGAAAAACTGTTTTTT
J gene: TRBJ2-7; V gene: TRBV7-6; clone size: -; D gene: -; CDR3 protein: CASSLGLGSYEQYF; CDR3 DNA: TGTGCCAGCAGCTTGGGGCTGGGCTCCTACGAGCAGTACTTC